This TCR beta chain comes out of a study of regulatory T cells in long-lasting Graves disease. Germline V gene lookup returns CDR1 MNHEY and CDR2 SVGAGI. V was cut by 0 bases and J by 0 bases, with 8 bases left in between. The CDR3 extends over 16 amino acids. Study-wide results and limits: Public clonotype sharing was higher in persistent than newly diagnosed patients.

Details on this clonotype: Its specificity is unknown.

Through Arm-PCR of CDR3 regions and iRepertoire HTBI primers, TCR beta libraries were built. TCRdb itself ran the multiplex PCR reads through MiXCR, one entry per CDR3 protein. The table lists about 400,000 distinct CDR3 sequences, about a fifth of them singletons. As for time point: persistent/refractory GD, antithyroid drugs over 5 years with positive TRAb. TCR sequences were obtained from RNA taken from PBMCs. This receptor was identified in a female donor with Graves disease. The V call is TRBV6-5, the J call TRBJ1-4; D might be TRBD1 (5 bases). The sequences come from peripheral blood mononuclear cells (PBMCs), collected when the disease was refractory, from a patient treated with antithyroid drugs. CDR3 amino acids: CASSYSPGSTNEKLFF. Here the CDR3 DNA reads TGTGCCAGCAGTTACTCCCCAGGGTCAACTAATGAAAAACTGTTTTTT.